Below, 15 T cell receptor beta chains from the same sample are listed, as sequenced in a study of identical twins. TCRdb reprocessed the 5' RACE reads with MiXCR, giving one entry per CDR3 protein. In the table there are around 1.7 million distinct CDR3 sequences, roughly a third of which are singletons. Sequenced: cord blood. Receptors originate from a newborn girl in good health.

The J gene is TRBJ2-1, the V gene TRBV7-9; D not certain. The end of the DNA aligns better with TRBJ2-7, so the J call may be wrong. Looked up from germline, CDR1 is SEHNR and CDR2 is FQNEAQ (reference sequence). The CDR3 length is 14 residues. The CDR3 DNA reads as TGTGCCAGCAGCTTACAACTGACCTACAATGAGCAGTACTTC. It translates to CASSLQLTYNEQYF.

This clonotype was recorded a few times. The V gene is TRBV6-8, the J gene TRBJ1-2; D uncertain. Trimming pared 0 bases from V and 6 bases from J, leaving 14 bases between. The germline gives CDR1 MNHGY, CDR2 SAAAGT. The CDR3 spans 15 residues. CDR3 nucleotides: TGTGCCAGCAGTTACTCCCGAAACCCCACGCATGGCTACACCTTC. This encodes CASSYSRNPTHGYTF.

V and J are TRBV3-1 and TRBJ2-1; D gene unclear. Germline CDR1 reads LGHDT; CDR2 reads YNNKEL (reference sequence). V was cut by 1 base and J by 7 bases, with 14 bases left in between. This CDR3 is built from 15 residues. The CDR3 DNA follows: TGTGCCAGCAGCCAAGTCTATCGGAGAGGTAATGAGCAGTTCTTC. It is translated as CASSQVYRRGNEQFF.

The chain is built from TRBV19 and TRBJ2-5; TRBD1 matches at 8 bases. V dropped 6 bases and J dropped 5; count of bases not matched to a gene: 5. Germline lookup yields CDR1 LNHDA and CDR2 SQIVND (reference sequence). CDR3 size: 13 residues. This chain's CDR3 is CASRTRTGETQYF. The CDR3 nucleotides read TGTGCCAGTAGAACGAGGACAGGGGAGACCCAGTACTTC.

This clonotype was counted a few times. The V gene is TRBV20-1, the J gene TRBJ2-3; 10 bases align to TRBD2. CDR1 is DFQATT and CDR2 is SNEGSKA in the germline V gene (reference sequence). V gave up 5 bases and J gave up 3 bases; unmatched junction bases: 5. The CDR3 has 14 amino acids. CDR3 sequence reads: CSALAGVATDTQYF. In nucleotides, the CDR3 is TGCAGTGCTCTAGCGGGAGTTGCGACAGATACGCAGTATTTT.

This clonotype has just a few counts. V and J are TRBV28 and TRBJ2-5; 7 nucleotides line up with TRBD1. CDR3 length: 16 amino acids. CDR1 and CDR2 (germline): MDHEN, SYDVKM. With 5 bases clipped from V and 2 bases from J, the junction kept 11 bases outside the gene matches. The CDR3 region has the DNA TGTGCCAGCAGTCTTCAACACGGGACAGTACAAGAGACCCAGTACTTC. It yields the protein CASSLQHGTVQETQYF.

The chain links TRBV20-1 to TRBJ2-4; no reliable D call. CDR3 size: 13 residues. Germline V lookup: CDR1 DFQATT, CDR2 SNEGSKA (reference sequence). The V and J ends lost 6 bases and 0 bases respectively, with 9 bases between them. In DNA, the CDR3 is TGCAGTGCGAAACAGCCAGCCAAAAACATTCAGTACTTC. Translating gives CSAKQPAKNIQYF.

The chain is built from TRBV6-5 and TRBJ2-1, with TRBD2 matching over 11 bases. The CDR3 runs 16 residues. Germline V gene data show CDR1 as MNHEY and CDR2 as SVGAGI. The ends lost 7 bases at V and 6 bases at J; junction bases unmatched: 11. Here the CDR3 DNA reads TGTGCCAGCAAGTTGGGGACTAGCGGCTATCTCAATGAGCAGTTCTTC. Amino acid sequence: CASKLGTSGYLNEQFF.

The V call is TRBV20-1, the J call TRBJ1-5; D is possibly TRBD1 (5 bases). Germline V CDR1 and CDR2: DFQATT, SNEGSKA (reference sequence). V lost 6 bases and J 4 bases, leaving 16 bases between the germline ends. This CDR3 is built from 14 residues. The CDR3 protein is CSAPAGLGNQPQHF. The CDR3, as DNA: TGCAGTGCACCCGCAGGGTTGGGGAATCAGCCCCAGCATTTT.

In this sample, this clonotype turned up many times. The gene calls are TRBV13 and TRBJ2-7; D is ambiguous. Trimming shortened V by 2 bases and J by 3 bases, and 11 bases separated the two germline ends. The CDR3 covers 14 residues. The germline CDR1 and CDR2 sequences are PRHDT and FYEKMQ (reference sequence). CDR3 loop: CASSLLRNFYEQYF. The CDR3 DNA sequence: TGTGCCAGCAGCTTACTCCGGAACTTCTACGAGCAGTACTTC.

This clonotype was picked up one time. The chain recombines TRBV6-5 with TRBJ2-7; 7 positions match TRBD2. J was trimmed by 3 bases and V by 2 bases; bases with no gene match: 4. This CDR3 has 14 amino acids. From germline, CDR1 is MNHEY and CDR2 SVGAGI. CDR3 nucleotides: TGTGCCAGCAGTTACGGGGGGGGATTCTACGAGCAGTACTTC. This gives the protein CASSYGGGFYEQYF.

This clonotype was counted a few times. CDR3 bases: TGTGCCAGCAGCTACCACAGGGAAAAACTGTTTTTT. This encodes CASSYHREKLFF. The rearrangement joins TRBV7-2 to TRBJ1-4; D may be TRBD1 (5 bases). The germline CDR1 and CDR2 sequences are SGHTA and FQGNSA. The CDR3 spans 12 residues. Trimming shortened V by 4 bases and J by 8 bases, and 8 bases separated the two germline ends.

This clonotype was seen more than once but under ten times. For the CDR3, the DNA is TGTGCCACCAGTGACCCGGACCTAGTCCCTAGCTACACCTTC. Translation: CATSDPDLVPSYTF. The V and J genes are TRBV24-1 and TRBJ1-2, with D unclear. CDR3 size: 14 residues. Trimming took 4 bases from V and 9 from J, leaving 17 bases between them. Germline CDR1 is KGHDR and CDR2 is SFDVKD.

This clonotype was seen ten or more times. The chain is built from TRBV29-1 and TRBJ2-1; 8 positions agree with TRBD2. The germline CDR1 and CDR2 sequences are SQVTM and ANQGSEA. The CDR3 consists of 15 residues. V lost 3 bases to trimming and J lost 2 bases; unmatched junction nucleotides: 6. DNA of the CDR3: TGCAGCGTTGAGCCGCGGGGGGTGCCCTACAATGAGCAGTTCTTC. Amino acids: CSVEPRGVPYNEQFF.

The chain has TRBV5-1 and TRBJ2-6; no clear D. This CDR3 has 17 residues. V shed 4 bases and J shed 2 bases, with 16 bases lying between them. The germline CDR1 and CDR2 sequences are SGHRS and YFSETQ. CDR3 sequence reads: CASSRGPLEAGANVLTF. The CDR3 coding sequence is TGCGCCAGCAGCCGAGGACCCCTAGAAGCTGGGGCCAACGTCCTGACTTTC.